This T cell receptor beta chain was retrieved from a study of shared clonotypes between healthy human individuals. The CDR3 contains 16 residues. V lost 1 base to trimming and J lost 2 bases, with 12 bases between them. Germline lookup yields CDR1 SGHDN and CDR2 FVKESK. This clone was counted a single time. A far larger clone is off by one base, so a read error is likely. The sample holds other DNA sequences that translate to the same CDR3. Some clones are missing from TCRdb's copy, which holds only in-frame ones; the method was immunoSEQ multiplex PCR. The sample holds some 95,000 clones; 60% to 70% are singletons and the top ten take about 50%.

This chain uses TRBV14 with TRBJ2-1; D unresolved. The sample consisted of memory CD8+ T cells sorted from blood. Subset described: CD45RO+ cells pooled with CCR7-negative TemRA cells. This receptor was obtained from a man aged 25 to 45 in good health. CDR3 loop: CASSQGMATTYNEQFF. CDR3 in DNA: TGTGCCAGCAGCCAAGGGATGGCCACCACCTACAATGAGCAGTTCTTC.